The clone carrying this T cell receptor beta chain has only one observation. Its antigen remains unknown. This sample was taken from a study of graft-versus-host responses after intestinal transplantation. Clones were read by immunoSEQ multiplex PCR, and TCRdb kept only the in-frame ones, dropping some. The sample holds 85,000 to 95,000 clones, roughly 91% seen once. This specimen consisted of unstimulated CD8+ T cells sorted from spleen or lymph node cells, obtained before intestinal transplant. The receptor was isolated from a human donor who received an intestinal transplant.

DNA for the CDR3: TGTGCCAGCAGACCTCCCCCGGGACAGATAAATCAGCCCCAGCATTTT. This sequence encodes CASRPPPGQINQPQHF. The rearrangement uses TRBV28 and TRBJ1-5; TRBD1 agrees at 7 bases. The trim removed 6 bases at V and 4 bases at J, leaving 12 bases unmatched. The CDR3 has 16 residues. The V gene's germline CDR1 is MDHEN and CDR2 SYDVKM. The whole variable domain, filled in from reference TRBV28 and TRBJ1-5, reads DVKVTQSSRYLVKRTGEKVFLECVQDMDHENMFWYRQDPGLGLRLIYFSYDVKMKEKGDIPEGYSVSREKKERFSLILESASTNQTSMYLCASRPPPGQINQPQHFGDGTRLSIL.